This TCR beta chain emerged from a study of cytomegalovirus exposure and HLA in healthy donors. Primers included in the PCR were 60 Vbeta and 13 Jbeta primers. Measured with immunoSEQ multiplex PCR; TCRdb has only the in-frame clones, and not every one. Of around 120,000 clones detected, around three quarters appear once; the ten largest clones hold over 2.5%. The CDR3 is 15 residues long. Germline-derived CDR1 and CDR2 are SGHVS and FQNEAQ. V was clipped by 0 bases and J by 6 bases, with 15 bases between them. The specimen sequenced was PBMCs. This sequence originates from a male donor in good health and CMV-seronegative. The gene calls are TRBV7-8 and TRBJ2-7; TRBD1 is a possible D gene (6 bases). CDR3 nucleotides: TGTGCCAGCAGCTTAGCCAGGGGTCCCTTTTCCGAGCAGTACTTC. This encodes CASSLARGPFSEQYF.